One and the same sample provided the 11 T cell receptor beta chains below, sequenced in a study of T cells in Graves' hyperthyroidism and ophthalmopathy. Amplification targeted TCR beta CDR3 regions from RNA transcripts. HTBI primers were used for first-round RT-PCR of the TCR CDR3. Via MiXCR, TCRdb re-called the multiplex PCR reads, giving one row per CDR3 protein. Of under 550,000 distinct CDR3 sequences in the sample, just under 20% were seen once. The sample comprised blood. The receptors derive from a man aged 40-55 years with Graves' ophthalmopathy.

This clonotype came up many times. This chain uses TRBV6-1 with TRBJ1-1; maybe TRBD1 (5 bases). Germline CDR1 is MNHNS and CDR2 is SASEGT. The CDR3 runs 17 residues. V was trimmed by 7 bases and J by 1 base, leaving 22 bases between them. DNA for the CDR3: TGTGCCAGCACTAGAAGTTCATTGGGCAGGGAGAACACTGAAGCTTTCTTT. Translated: CASTRSSLGRENTEAFF.

This clonotype was detected a few times. The chain recombines TRBV19 with TRBJ2-7, with TRBD1 as a possible D gene (5 bases). The CDR3 runs 14 residues. V was pared by 7 bases and J by 0 bases, with 13 bases between. Looked up from germline, CDR1 is LNHDA and CDR2 is SQIVND (reference sequence). CDR3 sequence (DNA): TGTGCCAGTAACCAAGGACACTCCTCCTACGAGCAGTACTTC. It specifies CASNQGHSSYEQYF.

The gene calls are TRBV7-2 and TRBJ2-3; TRBD2 aligns across 13 bases. With 3 bases clipped from V and 2 bases from J, the junction kept 5 bases outside the gene matches. Germline V gives CDR1 SGHTA, CDR2 FQGNSA. CDR3 length equals 17 residues. The CDR3 spells CASSFRGTSGDTDTQYF. As DNA, the CDR3 is TGTGCCAGCAGCTTTAGAGGGACTAGCGGGGACACAGATACGCAGTATTTT. Together with reference TRBV7-2 and TRBJ2-3, the CDR3 gives the full variable domain: GAGVSQSPSNKVTEKGKDVELRCDPISGHTALYWYRQSLGQGLEFLIYFQGNSAPDKSGLPSDRFSAERTGGSVSTLTIQRTQQEDSAVYLCASSFRGTSGDTDTQYFGPGTRLTVL.

In this sample, this clonotype turned up many times. The genes are TRBV3-1 and TRBJ1-2; possibly TRBD1 for D (6 bases). Germline-derived CDR1 and CDR2 are LGHDT and YNNKEL (reference sequence). This CDR3 is built from 13 residues. Trimming shortened V by 1 base and J by 8 bases, and 11 bases separated the two germline ends. The CDR3 spells CASSQVRGDGYTF. The CDR3 nucleotides read TGTGCCAGCAGCCAAGTTAGGGGGGACGGCTACACCTTC.

This clonotype was recorded only once. V and J are TRBV2 and TRBJ1-5, with D unresolved. This CDR3 contains 14 residues. Trimming shortened V by 3 bases and J by 2 bases, and 8 bases separated the two germline ends. The V gene's germline CDR1 is SNHLY and CDR2 FYNNEI. CDR3 in DNA: TGTGCCAGCAGTGAGTCAGCCCGCAATCAGCCCCAGCATTTT. Its protein product is CASSESARNQPQHF.

This chain uses TRBV5-5 with TRBJ2-1; TRBD1 matches 7 bases. Trimming cost V 4 bases and J 6 bases; bases outside gene matches: 19. This CDR3 spans 18 amino acids. Germline-derived CDR1 and CDR2 are SGHKS and YYEKEE (reference sequence). The CDR3 bases are TGTGCCAGCAGCCGTCGATGGCAACAGGGGAGTGAGTCCAATGAGCAGTTCTTC. It codes for CASSRRWQQGSESNEQFF.

This clonotype occurred many times. The V call is TRBV5-1, the J call TRBJ2-4; 8 bases align to TRBD2. The CDR3 extends over 15 amino acids. CDR1 and CDR2 (germline): SGHRS, YFSETQ. With V trimmed by 6 bases and J by 3 bases, 8 bases remained unmatched. CDR3 DNA: TGCGCCAGCACGACGGGGGGGGGCGACAAAAACATTCAGTACTTC. It encodes CASTTGGGDKNIQYF.

This clonotype was counted ten times or more. CDR3 in amino acids: CASSERGFEYSNQPQHF. CDR3 in DNA: TGTGCCAGCAGCGAGAGGGGTTTTGAATATAGCAATCAGCCCCAGCATTTT. The V call is TRBV6-1, the J call TRBJ1-5; a possible D gene is TRBD1 (5 bases). V was trimmed by 6 bases and J by 0 bases, leaving 18 bases between them. The CDR3 runs to 17 residues. Per germline, CDR1 MNHNS and CDR2 SASEGT.

In this sample, this clonotype turned up a few times. This chain joins TRBV7-9 and TRBJ2-1; 9 bases line up with TRBD2. The length of the CDR3 is 15 residues. With V trimmed by 4 bases and J by 6 bases, 7 bases remained unmatched. Germline CDR1 is SEHNR and CDR2 is FQNEAQ (reference sequence). This chain's CDR3 is CASSSRLADFNEQFF. The CDR3 coding sequence is TGTGCCAGCAGCTCGCGACTAGCGGACTTCAATGAGCAGTTCTTC. The full variable domain, its missing parts supplied by reference TRBV7-9 and TRBJ2-1, is DTGVSQNPRHKITKRGQNVTFRCDPISEHNRLYWYRQTLGQGPEFLTYFQNEAQLEKSRLLSDRFSAERPKGSFSTLEIQRTEQGDSAMYLCASSSRLADFNEQFFGPGTRLTVL.

In its sample, this clonotype was seen many times. The chain is built from TRBV2 and TRBJ2-6; possibly TRBD1 for D (7 bases). The germline V gene encodes CDR1 SNHLY and CDR2 FYNNEI. The CDR3 extends over 15 amino acids. Trimming removed 6 bases at V and 0 bases at J, with 9 bases between. This chain's CDR3 is CASRRDSSGANVLTF. CDR3 DNA sequence: TGTGCCAGCAGGCGGGACAGCTCTGGGGCCAACGTCCTGACTTTC.

There are a few counts of this clonotype. The gene calls are TRBV7-9 and TRBJ2-6; no firm D call. V was trimmed by 8 bases and J by 0 bases, leaving 11 bases between them. This CDR3 spans 15 amino acids. Germline V lookup: CDR1 SEHNR, CDR2 FQNEAQ (reference sequence). CDR3 region: CASLLGFSGANVLTF. In DNA form, the CDR3 reads TGTGCCAGCCTTCTCGGGTTCTCTGGGGCCAACGTCCTGACTTTC.